This entry lists 19 T cell receptor beta chains sequenced from one sample in a study of regulatory T cells. Primers: 52 TRBV forward and 13 TRBJ reverse. The data were produced by immunoSEQ multiplex PCR, yet TCRdb's version contains in-frame clones alone and is incomplete. The table has some 17,000 clones, roughly nine tenths seen once. The sample taken for sequencing was CD8+ T cells sorted from blood. These receptors all come from a young adult with CD3G deficiency.

The chain recombines TRBV19 with TRBJ1-5; no clear D gene. This CDR3 region has 14 residues. Germline CDR1 reads LNHDA; CDR2 reads SQIVND (reference sequence). The V gene lost 1 base and the J gene lost 4 bases, with 8 bases spanning the gap. The CDR3 DNA sequence: TGTGCCAGTAGTATAGGGTTCGGAAATCAGCCCCAGCATTTT. Translation gives CASSIGFGNQPQHF.

The chain is built from TRBV6-1 and TRBJ1-5; possible D gene TRBD1, 5 bases. Germline CDR1 and CDR2: MNHNS and SASEGT. Deletions cut 7 bases from V and 1 base from J, with 14 bases between. The CDR3 runs 15 residues. The CDR3 reads CASKIREVSNQPQHF. The CDR3 nucleotides read TGTGCCAGCAAAATCAGGGAGGTGAGCAATCAGCCCCAGCATTTT.

V and J are TRBV5-1 and TRBJ1-1; D unclear. Trimming took 1 base from V and 3 from J, leaving 4 bases between them. In germline, CDR1 is SGHRS, CDR2 YFSETQ. The length of the CDR3 is 12 residues. The CDR3 loop is CASSLYDTEAFF. CDR3 DNA: TGCGCCAGCAGCTTGTATGACACTGAAGCTTTCTTT. Full variable domain (rest looked up from reference TRBV5-1 and TRBJ1-1): KAGVTQTPRYLIKTRGQQVTLSCSPISGHRSVSWYQQTPGQGLQFLFEYFSETQRNKGNFPGRFSGRQFSNSRSEMNVSTLELGDSALYLCASSLYDTEAFFGQGTRLTVV.

CDR3 residues: CASSVYISSYEQYF. The CDR3 DNA reads as TGTGCCAGCAGTGTTTACATTAGCTCCTACGAGCAGTACTTC. This rearrangement joins TRBV2 to TRBJ2-7; unclear D gene. CDR1 is SNHLY and CDR2 is FYNNEI in the germline V gene. The CDR3 sequence is 14 residues long. The germline V and J ends were trimmed by 4 bases and 0 bases, with 10 bases remaining between them.

The chain employs TRBV13 and TRBJ2-1, with 9 bases fitting TRBD2. Germline V lookup: CDR1 PRHDT, CDR2 FYEKMQ (reference sequence). J gave up 4 bases and V 1 base, and 5 bases lay outside the gene matches. The CDR3 runs to 16 residues. The chain's CDR3 is CASSLVPSGGYNEQFF. CDR3 in DNA: TGTGCCAGCAGCTTAGTTCCCAGCGGGGGGTACAATGAGCAGTTCTTC.

CDR3 in DNA: TGTGCCAGCAGTAGAGGGGAGGGCTACGAGCAGTACTTC. Translated, it gives CASSRGEGYEQYF. The chain has TRBV7-6 and TRBJ2-7; 7 bases are shared with TRBD2. J was trimmed by 3 bases and V by 6 bases; bases with no gene match: 5. Per the germline V gene, CDR1 is SGHVS and CDR2 is FNYEAQ. The length of the CDR3 is 13 residues. Combining the CDR3 with reference TRBV7-6 and TRBJ2-7 gives the whole variable domain GAGVSQSPRYKVTKRGQDVALRCDPISGHVSLYWYRQALGQGPEFLTYFNYEAQQDKSGLPNDRFSAERPEGSISTLTIQRTEQRDSAMYRCASSRGEGYEQYFGPGTRLTVT.

The gene calls are TRBV13 and TRBJ1-1; no clear D gene. The CDR3 sequence is 12 residues long. From germline, CDR1 is PRHDT and CDR2 FYEKMQ (reference sequence). The V gene lost 2 bases and the J gene lost 5 bases, with 6 bases spanning the gap. CDR3 in DNA: TGTGCCAGCAGCTTAAGTCATACTGAAGCTTTCTTT. Its protein is CASSLSHTEAFF. The full variable domain, rest sourced from reference TRBV13 and TRBJ1-1, is AAGVIQSPRHLIKEKRETATLKCYPIPRHDTVYWYQQGPGQDPQFLISFYEKMQSDKGSIPDRFSAQQFSDYHSELNMSSLELGDSALYFCASSLSHTEAFFGQGTRLTVV.

In DNA, the CDR3 is TGTGCCAGCAGTTACTCAGCAGAGGCTGGAACTGAAGCTTTCTTT. Encoded protein: CASSYSAEAGTEAFF. The V call is TRBV6-5, the J call TRBJ1-1; D ambiguous. The CDR3 is 15 residues long. The germline gives CDR1 MNHEY, CDR2 SVGAGI. V lost 0 bases and J lost 5, with 13 bases in between.

V gene TRBV6-1 combines with J gene TRBJ1-1; no definite D call. The CDR3 sequence is 15 residues long. V was cut by 3 bases and J by 3 bases, with 14 bases left in between. CDR1 is MNHNS and CDR2 is SASEGT in the germline V gene. CDR3 residues: CASSDPTLWDTEAFF. The CDR3 DNA sequence: TGTGCCAGCAGTGATCCCACTCTCTGGGACACTGAAGCTTTCTTT.

The chain combines TRBV28 with TRBJ1-5; D unclear. Germline V gene sequence: CDR1 MDHEN, CDR2 SYDVKM. The CDR3 contains 12 residues. V was pared by 6 bases and J by 5 bases, with 8 bases between. CDR3 amino acids: CASSPMDQPQHF. CDR3 nucleotide sequence: TGTGCCAGCAGCCCTATGGATCAGCCCCAGCATTTT.

V usage is TRBV5-4 and J usage is TRBJ2-7; 7 bases map to TRBD2. V shed 10 bases and J 1 base; nucleotides not matched to a gene: 8. The V gene's germline CDR1 is SGHNT and CDR2 YYREEE (reference sequence). This CDR3 is 13 amino acids long. In DNA form, the CDR3 reads TGTGCCCTCCGGGACTACCTATCCTACGAGCAGTACTTC. This gives the protein CALRDYLSYEQYF.

V is TRBV28 and J is TRBJ2-5, with 7 bases identical to TRBD2. CDR1 is MDHEN, CDR2 SYDVKM, per germline. This CDR3 is built from 17 residues. V was pared by 4 bases and J by 0 bases, with 11 bases of the junction left unmatched. CDR3 DNA sequence: TGTGCCAGCAGTTCCGTAACCCCTAGCGGCTACCAAGAGACCCAGTACTTC. Protein product: CASSSVTPSGYQETQYF.

This rearrangement joins TRBV4-1 to TRBJ2-1, with TRBD2 matching over 11 bases. V was pared by 6 bases and J by 7 bases, with 11 bases of the junction left unmatched. The CDR3 loop spans 16 amino acids. In germline, CDR1 is MGHRA, CDR2 YSYEKL. Written as DNA, the CDR3 is TGCGCCAGCAGTCCTGGACCTAGCGGGGGGTCGAATGAGCAGTTCTTC. This translates into CASSPGPSGGSNEQFF.

This clone was observed once. The chain is built from TRBV28 and TRBJ2-1, with 12 positions matching TRBD2. Germline CDR1 reads MDHEN; CDR2 reads SYDVKM. CDR3 length: 16 residues. The junction had 13 bases not matched to a gene; V was cut back by 4 bases and J by 12 bases. The CDR3 protein is CASSSTSSGRGPGQFF. The DNA for the CDR3 is TGTGCCAGCAGTTCGACCTCTAGCGGGAGGGGGCCTGGGCAGTTCTTC.

This sequence joins TRBV18 and TRBJ2-2; no clear D. V gave up 2 bases and J gave up 1 base, with 2 bases separating them. The CDR3 has 13 residues. Looked up from germline, CDR1 is KGHSH and CDR2 is LQKENI. The CDR3 region is CASSPLNTGELFF. CDR3 DNA: TGTGCCAGCTCACCATTGAACACCGGGGAGCTGTTTTTT.

The genes are TRBV6-5 and TRBJ2-7; D possibly matches TRBD1 or TRBD2 (5 bases each). V lost 6 bases, J lost 2 bases, and 14 bases lay in between. The CDR3 consists of 14 residues. Germline assignment: CDR1 MNHEY and CDR2 SVGAGI. CDR3 sequence reads: CASRTGTAAYEQYF. In DNA form, the CDR3 reads TGTGCCAGCAGAACCGGGACGGCTGCCTACGAGCAGTACTTC.

The chain couples TRBV12-5 to TRBJ2-5; D is ambiguous. The J call may be mistaken, given a closer DNA end match to TRBJ2-7. This CDR3 region has 17 residues. From germline, CDR1 is LGHNT and CDR2 FRNRAP. In DNA, the CDR3 is TGTGCTAGTGGTTTGGTACCGGCAGGCCTACTACTCTACGAGCAGTACTTC. Its translation is CASGLVPAGLLLYEQYF.

The chain carries TRBV13 and TRBJ2-2; D is unclear. Trimming left V 3 bases short and J 6 bases short, with 2 bases between. This CDR3 spans 11 amino acids. Germline V gives CDR1 PRHDT, CDR2 FYEKMQ (reference sequence). Here the CDR3 reads CASSFSGELFF. The CDR3 DNA sequence: TGTGCCAGCAGCTTTTCCGGGGAGCTGTTTTTT.

V and J are TRBV7-9 and TRBJ1-5; TRBD1 is a possible D gene (6 bases). Germline values: CDR1 SEHNR, CDR2 FQNEAQ (reference sequence). CDR3 length: 16 residues. With 4 bases removed from V and 5 bases from J, the gap between germline ends came to 18 bases. The CDR3 loop is CASSSTRTEGHQPQHF. CDR3 DNA: TGTGCCAGCAGCTCCACGCGGACAGAAGGCCATCAGCCCCAGCATTTT.